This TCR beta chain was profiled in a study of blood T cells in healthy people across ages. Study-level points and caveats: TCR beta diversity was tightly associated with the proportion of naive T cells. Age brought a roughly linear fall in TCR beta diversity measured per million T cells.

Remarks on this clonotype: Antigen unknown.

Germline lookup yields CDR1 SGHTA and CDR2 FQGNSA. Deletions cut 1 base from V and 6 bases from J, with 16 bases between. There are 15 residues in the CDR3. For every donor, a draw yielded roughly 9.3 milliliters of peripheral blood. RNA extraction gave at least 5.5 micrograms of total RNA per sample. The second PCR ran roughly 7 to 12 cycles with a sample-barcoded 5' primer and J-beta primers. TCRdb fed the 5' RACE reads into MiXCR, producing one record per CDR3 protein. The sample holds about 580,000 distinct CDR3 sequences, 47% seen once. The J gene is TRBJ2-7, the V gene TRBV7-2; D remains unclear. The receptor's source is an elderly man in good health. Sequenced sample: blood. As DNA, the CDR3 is TGTGCCAGCAGCTTAGATGCCGCCTACCCCTCCGAGCAGTACTTC. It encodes CASSLDAAYPSEQYF.